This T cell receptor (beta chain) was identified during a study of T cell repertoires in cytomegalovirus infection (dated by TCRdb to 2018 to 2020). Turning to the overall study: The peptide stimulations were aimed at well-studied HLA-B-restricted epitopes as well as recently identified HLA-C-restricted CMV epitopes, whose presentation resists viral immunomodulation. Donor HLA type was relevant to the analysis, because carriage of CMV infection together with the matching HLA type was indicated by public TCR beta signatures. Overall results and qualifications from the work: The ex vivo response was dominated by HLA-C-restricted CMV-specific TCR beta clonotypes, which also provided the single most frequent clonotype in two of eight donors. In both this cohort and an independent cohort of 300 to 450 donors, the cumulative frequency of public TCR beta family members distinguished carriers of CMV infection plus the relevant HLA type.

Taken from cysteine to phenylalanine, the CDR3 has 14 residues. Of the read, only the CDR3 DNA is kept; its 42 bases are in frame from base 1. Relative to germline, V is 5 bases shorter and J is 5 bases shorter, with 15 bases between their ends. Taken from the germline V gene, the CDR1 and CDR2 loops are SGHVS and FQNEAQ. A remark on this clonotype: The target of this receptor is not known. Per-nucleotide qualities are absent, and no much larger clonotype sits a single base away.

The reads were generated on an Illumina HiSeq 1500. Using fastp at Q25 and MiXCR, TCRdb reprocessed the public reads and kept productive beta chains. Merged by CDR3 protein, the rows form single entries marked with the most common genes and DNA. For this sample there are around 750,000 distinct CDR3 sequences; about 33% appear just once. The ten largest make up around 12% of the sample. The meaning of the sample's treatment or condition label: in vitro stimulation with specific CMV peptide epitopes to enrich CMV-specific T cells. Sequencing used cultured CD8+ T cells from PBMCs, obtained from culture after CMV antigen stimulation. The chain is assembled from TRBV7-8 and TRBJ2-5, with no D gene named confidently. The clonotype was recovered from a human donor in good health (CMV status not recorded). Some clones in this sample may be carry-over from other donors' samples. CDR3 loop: CASSLSVGRETQYF. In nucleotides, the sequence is TGTGCCAGCAGCCTTTCTGTGGGTCGGGAGACCCAGTACTTC.